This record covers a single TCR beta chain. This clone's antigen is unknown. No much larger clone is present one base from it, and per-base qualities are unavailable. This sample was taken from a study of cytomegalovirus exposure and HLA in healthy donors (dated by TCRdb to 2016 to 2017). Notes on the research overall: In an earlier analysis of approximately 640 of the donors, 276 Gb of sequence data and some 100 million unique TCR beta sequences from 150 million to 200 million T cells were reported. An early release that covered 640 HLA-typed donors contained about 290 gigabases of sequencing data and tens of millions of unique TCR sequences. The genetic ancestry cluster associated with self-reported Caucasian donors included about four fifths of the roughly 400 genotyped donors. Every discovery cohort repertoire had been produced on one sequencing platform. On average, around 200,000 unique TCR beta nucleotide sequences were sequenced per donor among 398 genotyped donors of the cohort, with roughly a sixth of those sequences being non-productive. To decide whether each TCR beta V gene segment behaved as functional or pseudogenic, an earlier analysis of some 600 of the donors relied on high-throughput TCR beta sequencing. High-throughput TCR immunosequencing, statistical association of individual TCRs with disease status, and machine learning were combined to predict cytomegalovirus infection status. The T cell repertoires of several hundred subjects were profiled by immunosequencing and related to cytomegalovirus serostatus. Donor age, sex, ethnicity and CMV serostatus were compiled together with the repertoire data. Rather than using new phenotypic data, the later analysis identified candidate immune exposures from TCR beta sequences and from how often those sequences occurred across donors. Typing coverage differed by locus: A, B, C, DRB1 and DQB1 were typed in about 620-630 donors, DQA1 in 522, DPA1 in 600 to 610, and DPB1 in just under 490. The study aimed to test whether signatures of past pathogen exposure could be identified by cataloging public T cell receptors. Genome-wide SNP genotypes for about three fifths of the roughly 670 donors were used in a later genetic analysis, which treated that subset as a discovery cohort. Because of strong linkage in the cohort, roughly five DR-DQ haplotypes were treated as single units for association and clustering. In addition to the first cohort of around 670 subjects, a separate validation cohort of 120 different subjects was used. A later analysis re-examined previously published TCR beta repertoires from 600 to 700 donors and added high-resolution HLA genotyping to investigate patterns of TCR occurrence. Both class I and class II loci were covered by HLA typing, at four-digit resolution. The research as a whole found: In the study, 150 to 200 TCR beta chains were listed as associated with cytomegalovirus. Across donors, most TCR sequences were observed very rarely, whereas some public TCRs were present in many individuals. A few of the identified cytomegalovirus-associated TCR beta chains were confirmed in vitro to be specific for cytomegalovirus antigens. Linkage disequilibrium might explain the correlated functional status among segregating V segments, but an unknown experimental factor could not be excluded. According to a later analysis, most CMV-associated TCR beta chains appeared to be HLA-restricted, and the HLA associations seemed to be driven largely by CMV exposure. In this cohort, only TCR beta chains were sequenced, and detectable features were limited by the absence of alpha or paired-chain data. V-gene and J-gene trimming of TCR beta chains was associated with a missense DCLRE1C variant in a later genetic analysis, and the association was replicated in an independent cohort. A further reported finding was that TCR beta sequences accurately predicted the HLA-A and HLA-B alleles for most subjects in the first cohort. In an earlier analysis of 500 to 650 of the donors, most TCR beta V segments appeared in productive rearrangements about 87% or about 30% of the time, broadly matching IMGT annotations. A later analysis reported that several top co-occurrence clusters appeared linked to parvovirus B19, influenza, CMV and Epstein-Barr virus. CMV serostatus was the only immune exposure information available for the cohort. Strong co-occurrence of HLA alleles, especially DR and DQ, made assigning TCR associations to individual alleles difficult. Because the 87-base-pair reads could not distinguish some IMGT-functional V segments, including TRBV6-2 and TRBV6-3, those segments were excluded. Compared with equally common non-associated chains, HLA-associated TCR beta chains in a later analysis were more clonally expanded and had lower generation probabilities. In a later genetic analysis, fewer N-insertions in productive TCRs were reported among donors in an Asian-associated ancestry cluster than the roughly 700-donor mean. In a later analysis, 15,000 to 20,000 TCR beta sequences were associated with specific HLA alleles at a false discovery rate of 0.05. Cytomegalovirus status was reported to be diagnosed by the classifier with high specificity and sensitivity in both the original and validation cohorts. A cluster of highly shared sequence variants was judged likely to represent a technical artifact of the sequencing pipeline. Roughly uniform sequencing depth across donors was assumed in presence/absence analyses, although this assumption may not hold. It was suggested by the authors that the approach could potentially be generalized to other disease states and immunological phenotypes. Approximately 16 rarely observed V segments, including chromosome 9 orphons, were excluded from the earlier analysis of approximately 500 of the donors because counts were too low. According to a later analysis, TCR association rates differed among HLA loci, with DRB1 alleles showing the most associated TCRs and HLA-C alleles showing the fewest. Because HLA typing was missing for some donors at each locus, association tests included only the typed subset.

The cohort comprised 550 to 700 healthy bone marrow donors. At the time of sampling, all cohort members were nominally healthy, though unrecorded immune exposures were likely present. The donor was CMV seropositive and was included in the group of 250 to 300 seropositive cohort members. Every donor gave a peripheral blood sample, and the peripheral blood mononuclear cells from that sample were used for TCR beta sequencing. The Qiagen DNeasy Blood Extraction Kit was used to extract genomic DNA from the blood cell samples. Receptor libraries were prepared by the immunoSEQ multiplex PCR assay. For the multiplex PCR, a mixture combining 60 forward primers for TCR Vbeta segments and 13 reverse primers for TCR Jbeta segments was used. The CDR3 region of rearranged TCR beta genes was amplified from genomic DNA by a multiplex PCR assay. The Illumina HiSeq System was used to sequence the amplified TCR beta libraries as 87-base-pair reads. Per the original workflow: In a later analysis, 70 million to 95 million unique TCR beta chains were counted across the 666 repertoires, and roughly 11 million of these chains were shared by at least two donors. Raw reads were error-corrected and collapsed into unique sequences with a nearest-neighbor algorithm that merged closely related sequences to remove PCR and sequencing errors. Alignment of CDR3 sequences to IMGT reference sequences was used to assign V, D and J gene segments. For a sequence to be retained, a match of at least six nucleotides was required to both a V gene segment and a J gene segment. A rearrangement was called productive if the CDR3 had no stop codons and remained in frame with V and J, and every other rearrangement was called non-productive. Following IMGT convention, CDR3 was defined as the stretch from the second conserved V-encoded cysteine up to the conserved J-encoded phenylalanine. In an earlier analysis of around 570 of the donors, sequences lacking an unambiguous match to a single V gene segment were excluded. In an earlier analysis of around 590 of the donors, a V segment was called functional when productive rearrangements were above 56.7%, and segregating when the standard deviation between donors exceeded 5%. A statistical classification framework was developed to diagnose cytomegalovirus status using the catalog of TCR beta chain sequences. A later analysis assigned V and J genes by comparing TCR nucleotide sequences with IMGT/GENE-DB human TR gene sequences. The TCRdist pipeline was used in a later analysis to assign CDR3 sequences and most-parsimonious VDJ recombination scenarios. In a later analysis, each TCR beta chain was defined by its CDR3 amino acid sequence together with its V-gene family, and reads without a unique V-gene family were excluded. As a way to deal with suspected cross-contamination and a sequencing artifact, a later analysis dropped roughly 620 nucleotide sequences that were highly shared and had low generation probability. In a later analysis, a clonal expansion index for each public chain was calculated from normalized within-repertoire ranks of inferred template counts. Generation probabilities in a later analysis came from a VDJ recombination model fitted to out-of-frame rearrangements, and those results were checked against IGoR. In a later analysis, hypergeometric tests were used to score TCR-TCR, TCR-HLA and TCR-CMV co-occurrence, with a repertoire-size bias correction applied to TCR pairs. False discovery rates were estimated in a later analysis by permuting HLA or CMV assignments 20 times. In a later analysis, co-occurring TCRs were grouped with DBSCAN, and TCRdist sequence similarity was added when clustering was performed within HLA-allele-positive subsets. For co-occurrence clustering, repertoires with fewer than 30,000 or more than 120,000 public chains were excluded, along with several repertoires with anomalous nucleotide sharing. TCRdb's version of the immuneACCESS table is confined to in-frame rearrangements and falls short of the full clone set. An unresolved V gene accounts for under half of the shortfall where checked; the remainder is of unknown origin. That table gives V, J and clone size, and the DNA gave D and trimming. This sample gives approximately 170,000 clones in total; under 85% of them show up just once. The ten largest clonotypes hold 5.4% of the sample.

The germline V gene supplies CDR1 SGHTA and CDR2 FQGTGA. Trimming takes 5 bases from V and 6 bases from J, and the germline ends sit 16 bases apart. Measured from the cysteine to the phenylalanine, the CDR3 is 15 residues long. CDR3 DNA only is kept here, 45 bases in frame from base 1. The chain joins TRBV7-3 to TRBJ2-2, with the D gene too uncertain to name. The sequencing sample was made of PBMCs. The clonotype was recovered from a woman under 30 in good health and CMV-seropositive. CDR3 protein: CASSDAGRGSGELFF. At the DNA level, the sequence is TGTGCCAGCAGCGACGCTGGTAGAGGATCCGGGGAGCTGTTTTTT.